This T cell receptor (beta chain) was sequenced for a study of CD8 T cells in ankylosing spondylitis. TCRdb re-analysed the 5' RACE reads in MiXCR, keeping a single row per CDR3 protein. The sample includes fewer than 350,000 distinct CDR3 sequences, around 10% of them seen just once. The V segment lost 2 bases and the J segment 4 bases; nucleotides outside the gene matches: 3. Germline V gene sequence: CDR1 SGHTA, CDR2 FQGNSA. The CDR3 has 15 residues. This clonotype was detected ten times or more. The chain links TRBV7-2 to TRBJ2-3, with 10 bases lining up with TRBD1. Sequenced: blood, either unsorted or a sorted T cell fraction (not recorded which). The TCR originated in a female donor with ankylosing spondylitis or in good health (not recorded which). This CDR3 reads CASSLRDRGADTQYF. CDR3 sequence (DNA): TGTGCCAGCAGCTTAAGGGACAGGGGCGCAGATACGCAGTATTTT.